A single sample is the source of the 27 T cell receptor beta chains below, sequenced in a study of blood T cell repertoires in COVID-19. Measured with immunoSEQ multiplex PCR; TCRdb has only the in-frame clones, and not every one. The repertoire holds about 180,000 clones, with more than 70% as singletons. Material: peripheral blood. These receptors were taken from a woman aged 80 or over with active or convalescent COVID-19.

The DNA of the CDR3 is TGTGCCAGCAGCTCACAGGGAGCCGGCACTGAAGCTTTCTTT. Its protein is CASSSQGAGTEAFF. The V gene is TRBV7-3, the J gene TRBJ1-1; possibly TRBD1 for D (6 bases). V lost 4 bases and J 4 bases, leaving 13 bases between the germline ends. CDR3 size: 14 residues. CDR1 is SGHTA, CDR2 FQGTGA, per germline.

This clone has a single count. The CDR3 coding sequence is TGTGCCAGCAGCTCCCAGACTAGTAGTAAGACCCAGTACTTC. This encodes CASSSQTSSKTQYF. The chain combines TRBV7-2 with TRBJ2-5, with D possibly being TRBD2 (6 bases). This CDR3 has 14 residues. V was pared by 4 bases and J by 6 bases, with 15 bases between. Looked up from germline, CDR1 is SGHTA and CDR2 is FQGNSA.

This clone was observed a handful of times. The chain employs TRBV5-1 and TRBJ1-2; 7 bases line up with TRBD1. In germline, CDR1 is SGHRS, CDR2 YFSETQ. V was pared by 5 bases and J by 6 bases, with 10 bases of the junction left unmatched. The CDR3 contains 14 residues. The CDR3 DNA sequence: TGCGCCAGCAGGGACAACAGGGGTAAGAATGGCTACACCTTC. This translates into CASRDNRGKNGYTF.

The J gene is TRBJ2-1, the V gene TRBV11-2; TRBD2 aligns across 10 bases. Germline values: CDR1 SGHAT, CDR2 FQNNGV. This CDR3 comprises 16 residues. Trimming removed 5 bases from V and 8 bases from J; junction bases left unmatched: 12. The CDR3 nucleotides read TGTGCCAGCAGCCATCCAGCGGGAGGGTTGTTTGATGAGCAGTTCTTC. As protein: CASSHPAGGLFDEQFF.

The chain has TRBV6-1 and TRBJ2-7; D is ambiguous. The CDR3 spans 13 residues. With 2 bases removed from V and 7 bases from J, the gap between germline ends came to 12 bases. CDR1 is MNHNS, CDR2 SASEGT, per germline. The CDR3 DNA is TGTGCCAGCAGTGAATCTACGAGCGTGGAGCAGTACTTC. It is translated as CASSESTSVEQYF.

This clone is a singleton in its sample. V gene TRBV19 combines with J gene TRBJ1-6; 7 bases fit TRBD1. Germline loops: CDR1 LNHDA, CDR2 SQIVND (reference sequence). The CDR3 has 15 amino acids. V lost 1 base to trimming and J lost 10 bases; unmatched junction nucleotides: 7. DNA of the CDR3: TGTGCCAGTAGTATAGTTAAAGGGGGCGAGTCACCCCTCCACTTT. Residues: CASSIVKGGESPLHF.

The chain uses TRBV24-1 and TRBJ2-7; 8 positions match TRBD2. The germline V gene has CDR1 KGHDR and CDR2 SFDVKD. This CDR3 spans 15 amino acids. V lost 11 bases, J lost 3 bases, and 14 bases stayed unmatched. The CDR3 loop is CAKRVLAGLFYEQYF. CDR3 coding DNA: TGTGCCAAAAGGGTCCTAGCGGGTTTATTCTACGAGCAGTACTTC.

The rearrangement joins TRBV25-1 to TRBJ2-3, with 7 bases identical to TRBD1. The V segment lost 3 bases and the J segment 1 base; nucleotides outside the gene matches: 4. Germline CDR1 reads MGHDK; CDR2 reads SYGVNS. The CDR3 is 15 residues long. Here the CDR3 DNA reads TGTGCCAGCAGTGACCCTGGACAGGGCACAGATACGCAGTATTTT. Translating it yields CASSDPGQGTDTQYF.

V usage is TRBV6-5 and J usage is TRBJ1-1; the D gene is possibly TRBD1 (6 bases). Germline V lookup: CDR1 MNHEY, CDR2 SVGAGI. The V end was cut by 7 bases, the J end by 4 bases, with 10 bases between. The CDR3 has 12 amino acids. The CDR3 protein is CASTVQGTEAFF. The DNA of the CDR3 is TGTGCCAGCACCGTACAGGGCACTGAAGCTTTCTTT.

The CDR3 protein is CASSLGARDYGYTF. As DNA, the CDR3 is TGTGCCAGCAGCCTGGGGGCGCGGGACTATGGCTACACCTTC. The rearrangement links TRBV11-2 to TRBJ1-2; D is perhaps TRBD1 (6 bases). V shed 5 bases and J shed 3 bases, with 13 bases lying between them. The germline gives CDR1 SGHAT, CDR2 FQNNGV. The CDR3 runs to 14 residues.

The chain has TRBV6-2 or TRBV6-3 and TRBJ1-2; D is unresolved. V dropped 4 bases and J dropped 4 bases, with 7 bases sitting between them. CDR3 length equals 12 residues. CDR1 MNHEY and CDR2 SVGEGT come from the germline V gene. Here the CDR3 reads CASSFNSYGYTF. CDR3 DNA: TGTGCCAGCAGTTTCAATAGCTATGGCTACACCTTC.

The chain couples TRBV11-2 to TRBJ1-1; possibly TRBD1 for D (6 bases). The CDR3 is made up of 15 amino acids. V was pared by 4 bases and J by 4 bases, with 16 bases between. Germline V gene data show CDR1 as SGHAT and CDR2 as FQNNGV. CDR3 amino acids: CASSSYRVSGTEAFF. CDR3 in DNA: TGTGCCAGCAGCTCCTACAGGGTTTCGGGCACTGAAGCTTTCTTT.

This clone came up once. The chain is built from TRBV18 and TRBJ1-4; TRBD1 aligns across 11 bases. The CDR3 loop spans 14 amino acids. The germline CDR1 and CDR2 sequences are KGHSH and LQKENI. The V and J ends lost 3 bases and 6 bases, in that order; junction bases with no gene match: 0. The CDR3 region has the DNA TGTGCCAGCTCACCGGGACAGGGGGATGAAAAACTGTTTTTT. Protein product: CASSPGQGDEKLFF.

V usage is TRBV24-1 and J usage is TRBJ2-1; TRBD2 is a possible D gene (6 bases). The CDR3 has 13 amino acids. V was pared by 3 bases and J by 7 bases, with 9 bases between. CDR1 is KGHDR, CDR2 SFDVKD, per germline. The CDR3, as DNA: TGTGCCACCAGTGATGCGGGAAGGAATGAGCAGTTCTTC. This codes for CATSDAGRNEQFF.

This chain joins TRBV9 and TRBJ2-1; 11 bases agree with TRBD2. CDR1 SGDLS and CDR2 YYNGEE come from the germline V gene. The junction had 6 bases not matched to a gene; V was cut back by 5 bases and J by 5 bases. This CDR3 has 15 amino acids. The CDR3 DNA follows: TGTGCCAGCAGGGGTACGGGACTAGCGGACAATGAGCAGTTCTTC. This codes for CASRGTGLADNEQFF. The whole variable domain, filled in from reference TRBV9 and TRBJ2-1, reads DSGVTQTPKHLITATGQRVTLRCSPRSGDLSVYWYQQSLDQGLQFLIQYYNGEERAKGNILERFSAQQFPDLHSELNLSSLELGDSALYFCASRGTGLADNEQFFGPGTRLTVL.

This clone has only one observation. The CDR3 DNA sequence: TGTGCCACCAGTGACCCGGGCAGGGGAAGCTCCTACAATGAGCAGTTCTTC. This translates into CATSDPGRGSSYNEQFF. The chain uses TRBV24-1 and TRBJ2-1, with a tentative D call TRBD1 (6 bases). Germline assignment: CDR1 KGHDR and CDR2 SFDVKD. This CDR3 comprises 17 residues. V was clipped by 4 bases and J by 0 bases, with 15 bases between them.

The gene calls are TRBV30 and TRBJ2-5, with 12 bases matching TRBD1. The CDR3 is 15 amino acids. Germline values: CDR1 GTSNPN, CDR2 SVGIG (reference sequence). V dropped 5 bases and J dropped 5; count of bases not matched to a gene: 9. The CDR3 protein is CAWEGGQGAAETQYF. CDR3 bases: TGTGCCTGGGAGGGGGGACAGGGGGCTGCCGAGACCCAGTACTTC.

In this sample, this clone turned up a few times. V is TRBV30 and J is TRBJ1-2; D ambiguous. V lost 3 bases, J lost 3 bases, and 11 bases lay in between. CDR1 is GTSNPN and CDR2 is SVGIG in the germline V gene (reference sequence). The CDR3 runs to 13 residues. In DNA form, the CDR3 reads TGTGCCTGGAGGGGCAGACCCTACTATGGCTACACCTTC. Protein: CAWRGRPYYGYTF.

The V and J genes are TRBV7-9 and TRBJ2-1; 12 bases agree with TRBD2. V dropped 0 bases and J dropped 5; count of bases not matched to a gene: 5. CDR3 length: 17 amino acids. Looked up from germline, CDR1 is SEHNR and CDR2 is FQNEAQ (reference sequence). The CDR3 nucleotides are TGTGCCAGCAGCTTAGCGGGGACTAGCGGGTCCCACAATGAGCAGTTCTTC. It specifies CASSLAGTSGSHNEQFF.

V usage is TRBV7-2 and J usage is TRBJ2-7, with 8 bases lining up with TRBD1. CDR1 and CDR2 from the germline V gene are SGHTA and FQGNSA. The CDR3 contains 13 residues. V was clipped by 5 bases and J by 3 bases; unmatched bases: 3. The CDR3 sequence is CASSLDRGYEQYF. In nucleotides, the CDR3 is TGTGCCAGCAGCCTTGACAGGGGCTACGAGCAGTACTTC.

The table lists this clone with a count of one. This chain connects TRBV2 to TRBJ1-5, with 8 nucleotides matching TRBD1. This CDR3 region has 13 residues. Germline CDR1 is SNHLY and CDR2 is FYNNEI. After removal of 9 bases from V and 7 bases from J, the junction contained 8 bases not matched to a gene. CDR3 sequence: CASKGQALQPQHF. The CDR3 DNA follows: TGTGCCAGTAAGGGACAGGCCTTACAGCCCCAGCATTTT.

The chain has TRBV28 and TRBJ2-1; tentatively, D is TRBD1 (5 bases). Germline V gene lookup returns CDR1 MDHEN and CDR2 SYDVKM. Trimming took off 8 bases at V and 0 bases at J, with 11 bases between the two ends. The CDR3 is 14 residues long. The CDR3 sequence is CASEEDSSYNEQFF. The CDR3 DNA is TGTGCCAGCGAAGAAGACAGCTCCTACAATGAGCAGTTCTTC.

V and J are TRBV7-8 and TRBJ2-7; 7 positions match TRBD1. V lost 5 bases and J lost 3; bases outside the gene matches: 7. Germline V lookup: CDR1 SGHVS, CDR2 FQNEAQ. CDR3 size: 14 residues. This CDR3 reads CASSVVTGDYEQYF. Here the CDR3 DNA reads TGTGCCAGCAGCGTAGTTACAGGGGACTACGAGCAGTACTTC.

J is TRBJ2-7 and V is TRBV28, with 12 bases lining up with TRBD2. Trimming cost V 4 bases and J 3 bases; bases outside gene matches: 13. This CDR3 region has 18 residues. Looked up from germline, CDR1 is MDHEN and CDR2 is SYDVKM. The CDR3 loop reads CASSWGPGLAGAYYEQYF. The CDR3 bases are TGTGCCAGCAGTTGGGGCCCGGGACTAGCGGGCGCGTACTACGAGCAGTACTTC.

This chain joins TRBV19 and TRBJ2-1, with TRBD1 matching over 7 bases. Trimming at V came to 3 bases and at J to 5 bases, leaving 7 bases not matched to a gene. CDR3 size: 15 residues. The germline V gene has CDR1 LNHDA and CDR2 SQIVND (reference sequence). The CDR3 protein is CASSIRDSLNNEQFF. CDR3 coding DNA: TGTGCCAGTAGTATCCGGGACAGCCTAAACAATGAGCAGTTCTTC.

The rearrangement joins TRBV4-2 to TRBJ1-2; D not certain. The germline V gene encodes CDR1 LGHNA and CDR2 YNFKEQ. The length of the CDR3 is 12 residues. With 6 bases removed from V and 0 bases from J, the gap between germline ends came to 5 bases. The CDR3 region is CASSQSNYGYTF. The CDR3 bases are TGTGCCAGCAGTCAGTCTAACTATGGCTACACCTTC.

V gene TRBV15 combines with J gene TRBJ2-1; 8 bases match TRBD2. The CDR3 runs 15 residues. The germline V gene encodes CDR1 LNHNV and CDR2 YYDKDF (reference sequence). Germline trimming cut 6 bases from V and 6 bases from J; bases unmatched to any gene: 10. The CDR3 here is CATRTGTRLTNEQFF. CDR3 sequence (DNA): TGTGCCACCAGAACCGGGACTAGACTAACCAATGAGCAGTTCTTC.